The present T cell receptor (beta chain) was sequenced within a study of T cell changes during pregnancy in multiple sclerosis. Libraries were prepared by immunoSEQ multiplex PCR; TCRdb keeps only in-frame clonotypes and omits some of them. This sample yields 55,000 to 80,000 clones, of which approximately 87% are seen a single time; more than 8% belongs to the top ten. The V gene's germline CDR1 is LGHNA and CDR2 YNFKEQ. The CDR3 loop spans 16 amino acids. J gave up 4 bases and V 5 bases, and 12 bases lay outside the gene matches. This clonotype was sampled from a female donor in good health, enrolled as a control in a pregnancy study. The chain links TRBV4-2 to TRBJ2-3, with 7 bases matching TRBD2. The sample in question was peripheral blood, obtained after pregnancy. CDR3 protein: CASSRERGHTADTQYF. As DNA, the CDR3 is TGTGCCAGCAGCAGGGAGCGGGGCCACACAGCAGATACGCAGTATTTT.